A single TCR beta chain is shown here with its context. Assay used: immunoSEQ multiplex PCR; TCRdb lists only in-frame clones, some missing. The sample gives fewer than 85,000 clones, roughly nine tenths of which show up once; around 2.6% is in the top ten. These data are taken from a study of OX40 agonist ivuxolimab in advanced cancers. This clonotype was sampled from an adult with an advanced solid tumor such as melanoma, head and neck, liver or kidney cancer. The sequencing used CD4+ or CD8+ T cells sorted from blood, collected in a trial of the OX40 agonist ivuxolimab.

CDR3 sequence (DNA): TGTGCCAGCTCACTTGACCGACAAGCGAACACTGAAGCTTTCTTT. Protein: CASSLDRQANTEAFF. The V gene is TRBV18, the J gene TRBJ1-1; D ambiguous. The CDR3 has 15 amino acids. Germline CDR1 is KGHSH and CDR2 is LQKENI. Between the trimmed V and J ends, which lost 4 bases and 1 base, there was a span of 13 bases.